The 11 T cell receptor beta chains reported below all come from one sample, sequenced in a study of shared clonotypes between healthy human individuals. Produced via immunoSEQ multiplex PCR; TCRdb's table is partial and in-frame only. The table lists approximately 1.5 million clones, around 98.5% of them singletons. Sequenced input: naive CD4+ T cells sorted from blood. Subset of the sample: CD45RA+ positively selected. All receptors come from a man in his thirties or forties in good health.

CDR3 sequence reads: CASSDKRYNEQFF. The CDR3 region has the DNA TGTGCCAGCAGCGACAAGAGATACAATGAGCAGTTCTTC. The chain carries TRBV28 and TRBJ2-1; D unclear. V gave up 6 bases and J gave up 4 bases, with 10 bases separating them. The germline V gene has CDR1 MDHEN and CDR2 SYDVKM. The CDR3 spans 13 residues.

The V gene is TRBV27, the J gene TRBJ1-2; the match to TRBD1 covers 10 bases. The CDR3 sequence is 14 residues long. CDR1 is MNHEY and CDR2 is SMNVEV in the germline V gene (reference sequence). J gave up 8 bases and V 6 bases, and 9 bases lay outside the gene matches. The CDR3 sequence: CASRALGQGMGYTF. In nucleotides, the CDR3 is TGTGCCAGCAGAGCCCTGGGACAGGGGATGGGCTACACCTTC.

The chain combines TRBV4-3 with TRBJ1-2; TRBD1 is a possible D gene (6 bases). This CDR3 is 14 amino acids long. CDR1 is LGHNA and CDR2 is YSLEER in the germline V gene. Deletions cut 4 bases from V and 7 bases from J, with 16 bases between. CDR3 sequence reads: CASSRSQGRAGYTF. The CDR3 nucleotides read TGCGCCAGCAGCCGCAGCCAGGGGCGGGCTGGCTACACCTTC.

The CDR3 coding sequence is TGTGCCAGCAGCCCCAGCCCCCTCTATGGCTACACCTTC. This sequence encodes CASSPSPLYGYTF. The V call is TRBV7-2, the J call TRBJ1-2; D call uncertain. Trimming removed 5 bases from V and 4 bases from J, with 11 bases in between. The CDR3 covers 13 residues. Germline V gene lookup returns CDR1 SGHTA and CDR2 FQGNSA.

This clone was seen once. This chain connects TRBV18 to TRBJ2-7; 8 bases agree with TRBD2. The CDR3 totals 13 residues. V gave up 6 bases and J gave up 6 bases; unmatched junction bases: 7. Looked up from germline, CDR1 is KGHSH and CDR2 is LQKENI. The CDR3 loop is CASSPSGGGEQYF. The CDR3 coding sequence is TGTGCCAGCTCGCCAAGCGGGGGCGGCGAGCAGTACTTC. Variable domain in full (rest from reference TRBV18 and TRBJ2-7): NAGVMQNPRHLVRRRGQEARLRCSPMKGHSHVYWYRQLPEEGLKFMVYLQKENIIDESGMPKERFSAEFPKEGPSILRIQQVVRGDSAAYFCASSPSGGGEQYFGPGTRLTVT.

This chain uses TRBV12-5 with TRBJ2-5, with D possibly TRBD2 on 6 matching bases. Germline CDR1 is LGHNT and CDR2 is FRNRAP. There are 14 residues in the CDR3. The V end was cut by 5 bases, the J end by 0 bases, with 10 bases between. The DNA for the CDR3 is TGTGCTAGTGGTCGATGGACTAACCAAGAGACCCAGTACTTC. Translated, it gives CASGRWTNQETQYF.

The rearrangement links TRBV25-1 to TRBJ1-1, with 10 bases lining up with TRBD1. The CDR3 is made up of 15 amino acids. Germline lookup yields CDR1 MGHDK and CDR2 SYGVNS. With 2 bases clipped from V and 3 bases from J, the junction kept 3 bases outside the gene matches. For the CDR3, the DNA is TGTGCCAGCAGTGAACCGACAGGGGGCTACACTGAAGCTTTCTTT. As protein: CASSEPTGGYTEAFF.

A note on this clone: Other DNA sequences in the same sample also yield this CDR3. The CDR3 spells CASSLGQTGNTIYF. CDR3 bases: TGCGCCAGCAGCTTGGGGCAGACTGGAAACACCATATATTTT. The genes are TRBV5-1 and TRBJ1-3; no definite D call. Trimming took 0 bases from V and 2 from J, leaving 6 bases between them. Germline V gene lookup returns CDR1 SGHRS and CDR2 YFSETQ. This CDR3 is built from 14 residues.

The chain links TRBV19 to TRBJ2-7; D may be TRBD1 (6 bases). Germline V lookup: CDR1 LNHDA, CDR2 SQIVND (reference sequence). The CDR3 extends over 12 amino acids. The ends were cut back, 8 bases at V and 3 bases at J, with 11 bases in the middle. CDR3 sequence reads: CASGKGDYEQYF. The CDR3 nucleotides read TGTGCCAGTGGAAAGGGGGACTACGAGCAGTACTTC.

CDR3 protein: CASSLLGPLSTGELFF. Here the CDR3 DNA reads TGCGCCAGCAGCTTGTTAGGGCCCTTGAGCACCGGGGAGCTGTTTTTT. This chain connects TRBV5-1 to TRBJ2-2; unclear D gene. Germline-derived CDR1 and CDR2 are SGHRS and YFSETQ. Trimming left V 1 base short and J 4 bases short, with 14 bases between. This CDR3 has 16 amino acids.

This chain uses TRBV4-1 with TRBJ2-2, with 11 bases lining up with TRBD2. This CDR3 is built from 16 residues. Germline CDR1 reads MGHRA; CDR2 reads YSYEKL. The junction had 8 bases not matched to a gene; V was cut back by 6 bases and J by 5 bases. CDR3 DNA sequence: TGCGCCAGCAGACTAGCGGGAGCCGCGAGGACCGGGGAGCTGTTTTTT. As protein: CASRLAGAARTGELFF.